This T cell receptor (beta chain) was sequenced in a study of shared clonotypes between healthy human individuals. This CDR3 is 15 amino acids long. Per germline, CDR1 LNHDA and CDR2 SQIVND (reference sequence). The ends lost 4 bases at V and 0 bases at J; junction bases unmatched: 5. Selected positively for CCR7 and CD45RO-negative, naive CD8 cells excluded terminally differentiated effector memory CD45RA+ cells. Data came from immunoSEQ multiplex PCR; TCRdb stores just in-frame clones and leaves some out. The profile shows more than 2 million clones, 85% to 95% of them singletons. The TCR sequence derives from a man between 18 and 29 years old in good health. Some clones in this sample may be carry-over from other donors' samples. The chain carries TRBV19 and TRBJ1-1; 7 nucleotides agree with TRBD1. Sequenced material: naive CD8+ T cells from PBMCs. CDR3 region: CASSTRDSLNTEAFF. DNA for the CDR3: TGTGCCAGTAGTACCCGGGACAGCTTGAACACTGAAGCTTTCTTT. Combining the CDR3 with reference TRBV19 and TRBJ1-1 gives the whole variable domain DGGITQSPKYLFRKEGQNVTLSCEQNLNHDAMYWYRQDPGQGLRLIYYSQIVNDFQKGDIAEGYSVSREKKESFPLTVTSAQKNPTAFYLCASSTRDSLNTEAFFGQGTRLTVV.